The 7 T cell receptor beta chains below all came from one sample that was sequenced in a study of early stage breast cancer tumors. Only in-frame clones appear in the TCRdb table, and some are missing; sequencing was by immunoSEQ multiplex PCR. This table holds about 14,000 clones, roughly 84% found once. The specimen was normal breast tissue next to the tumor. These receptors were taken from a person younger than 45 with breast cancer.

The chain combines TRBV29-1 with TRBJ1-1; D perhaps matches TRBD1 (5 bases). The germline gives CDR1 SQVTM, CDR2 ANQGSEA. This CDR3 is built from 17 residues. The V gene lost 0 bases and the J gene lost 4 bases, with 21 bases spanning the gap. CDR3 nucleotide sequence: TGCAGCGTTGAAGATCCTTACGGCAGGGTAGGGAGCACTGAAGCTTTCTTT. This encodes CSVEDPYGRVGSTEAFF.

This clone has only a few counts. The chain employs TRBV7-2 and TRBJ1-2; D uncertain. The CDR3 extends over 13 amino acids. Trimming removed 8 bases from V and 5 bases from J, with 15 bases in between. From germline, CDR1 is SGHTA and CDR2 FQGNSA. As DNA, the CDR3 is TGTGCCAGCCAGTCGGGTCTCCGGTATGGCTACACCTTC. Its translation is CASQSGLRYGYTF. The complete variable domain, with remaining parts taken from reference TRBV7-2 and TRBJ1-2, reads GAGVSQSPSNKVTEKGKDVELRCDPISGHTALYWYRQSLGQGLEFLIYFQGNSAPDKSGLPSDRFSAERTGGSVSTLTIQRTQQEDSAVYLCASQSGLRYGYTFGSGTRLTVV.

The CDR3 reads CASSLGWGAIGNTEAFF. The DNA of the CDR3 is TGTGCCAGCAGCCTCGGGTGGGGGGCTATTGGGAACACTGAAGCTTTCTTT. V gene TRBV7-6 combines with J gene TRBJ1-1; tentatively, D is TRBD1 (6 bases). Germline CDR1 and CDR2: SGHVS and FNYEAQ. CDR3 length equals 17 residues. Trimming cost V 5 bases and J 1 base, with 20 bases left between them.

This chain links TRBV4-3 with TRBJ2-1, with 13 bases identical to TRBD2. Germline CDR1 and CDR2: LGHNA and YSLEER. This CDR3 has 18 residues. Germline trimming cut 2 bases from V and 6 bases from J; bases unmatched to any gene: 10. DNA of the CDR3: TGCGCCAGCAGCCAATACGCCGGGACTAGCGGGAACCTCAATGAGCAGTTCTTC. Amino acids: CASSQYAGTSGNLNEQFF.

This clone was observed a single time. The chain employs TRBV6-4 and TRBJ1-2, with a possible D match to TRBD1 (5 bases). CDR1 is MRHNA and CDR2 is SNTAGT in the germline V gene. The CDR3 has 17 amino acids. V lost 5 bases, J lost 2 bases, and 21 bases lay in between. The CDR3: CASSTRTGLGANYGYTF. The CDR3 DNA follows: TGTGCCAGCAGTACCCGGACGGGACTAGGGGCCAACTATGGCTACACCTTC.

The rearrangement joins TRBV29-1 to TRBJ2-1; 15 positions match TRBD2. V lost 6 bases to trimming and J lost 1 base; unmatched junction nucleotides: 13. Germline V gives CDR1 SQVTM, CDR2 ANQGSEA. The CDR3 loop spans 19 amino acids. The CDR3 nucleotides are TGCAGCGTACCACCCGGACTAGCGGGAGGGCCTGGGTCCTACAATGAGCAGTTCTTC. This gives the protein CSVPPGLAGGPGSYNEQFF.

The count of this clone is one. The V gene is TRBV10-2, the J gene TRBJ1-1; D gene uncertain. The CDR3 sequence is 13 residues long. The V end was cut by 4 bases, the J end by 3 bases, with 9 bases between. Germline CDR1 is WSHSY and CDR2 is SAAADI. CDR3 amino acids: CASSGGWDTEAFF. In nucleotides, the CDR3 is TGCGCCAGCAGTGGCGGGTGGGACACTGAAGCTTTCTTT.